The 20 T cell receptor beta chains listed next were all sequenced from one sample in a study of regulatory T cells in long-lasting Graves disease. CDR3 regions were amplified by Arm-PCR using iRepertoire HTBI primers to build TCR beta libraries. TCRdb re-derived calls from the multiplex PCR reads in MiXCR, one entry per CDR3 protein. The sample consists of approximately 300,000 distinct CDR3 sequences, over 15% of them appearing once. Time point denoted: newly diagnosed GD, antithyroid drugs for less than 3 months. Researchers made the TCR library from RNA that was extracted from PBMCs. The source was peripheral blood mononuclear cells (PBMCs), collected at new diagnosis, from a patient treated with antithyroid drugs. These receptors all stem from a female donor with Graves disease.

Points on this clonotype: At one end, the junction sequence differs from germline, possibly due to a read error. The chain joins TRBV11-2 to TRBJ2-3; 10 bases line up with TRBD2. The CDR3 has 15 residues. The germline V gene encodes CDR1 SGHAT and CDR2 FQNNGV. The CDR3 spells CARSLSGRAADTQYF. In nucleotides, the CDR3 is TGTGCCCGCAGCTTAAGCGGGAGGGCAGCCGATACGCAGTATTTT.

This clonotype was counted many times. V is TRBV2 and J is TRBJ1-3; D not resolved. This CDR3 has 11 amino acids. The ends were cut back, 7 bases at V and 4 bases at J, with 5 bases in the middle. The germline gives CDR1 SNHLY, CDR2 FYNNEI. The CDR3 reads CASTQGNTIYF. CDR3 DNA sequence: TGTGCCAGCACACAAGGAAACACCATATATTTT.

The chain employs TRBV20-1 and TRBJ1-5, with D unresolved. CDR3 size: 15 residues. The germline V gene has CDR1 DFQATT and CDR2 SNEGSKA (reference sequence). The V and J ends lost 0 bases and 1 base respectively, with 10 bases between them. DNA of the CDR3: TGCAGTGCTAGAGAGGTTGGAGGCAGCAATCAGCCCCAGCATTTT. Protein product: CSAREVGGSNQPQHF.

There are many counts of this clonotype. The CDR3 DNA sequence: TGTGCCAGCAGTGGGACAGGGGGCTTTACAGATACGCAGTATTTT. The encoded protein is CASSGTGGFTDTQYF. The chain joins TRBV12-3 or TRBV12-4 to TRBJ2-3; 12 bases line up with TRBD1. The junction had 3 bases not matched to a gene; V was cut back by 5 bases and J by 3 bases. This CDR3 is 15 amino acids long.

This clonotype has more than one count but fewer than ten. This is likely an artifact of a read error, given a far larger clone one base away. In DNA form, the CDR3 reads TGTGCCAGCAGTGTGGTCGGCGGATACTATGGCTACACCTTC. Translating gives CASSVVGGYYGYTF. The chain recombines TRBV12-3 or TRBV12-4 with TRBJ1-2; D unclear. This CDR3 comprises 14 residues. The V end lost 5 bases, the J end lost 3 bases, and 13 bases lay between the germline ends.

This clonotype was seen at least ten times. The chain combines TRBV4-1 with TRBJ2-1; maybe TRBD2 (6 bases). The CDR3 contains 15 residues. V dropped 4 bases and J dropped 12 bases, with 22 bases sitting between them. Germline V CDR1 and CDR2: MGHRA, YSYEKL. The CDR3: CASSLPQTGRRGQFF. The CDR3 region has the DNA TGCGCCAGCAGCCTTCCCCAAACCGGGAGAAGGGGGCAGTTCTTC.

This clonotype was seen many times. The chain joins TRBV12-5 to TRBJ1-4; no firm D call. The V end was cut by 2 bases, the J end by 9 bases, with 25 bases between. The CDR3 sequence is 18 residues long. Germline V gene sequence: CDR1 LGHNT, CDR2 FRNRAP. This chain's CDR3 is CASGLSLGIDILRKKLFF. Written as DNA, the CDR3 is TGTGCTAGTGGTTTGTCACTCGGCATCGACATTTTACGTAAAAAACTGTTTTTT.

This clonotype has at least ten counts. The V call is TRBV20-1, the J call TRBJ2-1, with TRBD2 matching 8 bases. Germline V gene data show CDR1 as DFQATT and CDR2 as SNEGSKA (reference sequence). Trimming removed 0 bases from V and 4 bases from J; junction bases left unmatched: 11. This CDR3 comprises 17 residues. The CDR3 DNA is TGCAGTGCTAGAGATTACCGAGCGGGGGAATCGTACAATGAGCAGTTCTTC. Encoded protein: CSARDYRAGESYNEQFF.

This clonotype was counted only a few times. This may come from a read error, since a much larger clone is one base off. The rearrangement joins TRBV28 to TRBJ2-5; maybe TRBD2 (5 bases). CDR3 size: 16 residues. V lost 6 bases, J lost 7 bases, and 24 bases lay in between. CDR1 is MDHEN, CDR2 SYDVKM, per germline. The CDR3 sequence: CASSEITPAHGGTQYF. Here the CDR3 DNA reads TGTGCCAGCAGCGAGATAACCCCCGCACACGGAGGGACCCAGTACTTC.

This clonotype was seen only a few times. V gene TRBV28 combines with J gene TRBJ2-5, with 8 bases identical to TRBD2. Germline V gene lookup returns CDR1 MDHEN and CDR2 SYDVKM. The CDR3 extends over 16 amino acids. The V segment lost 5 bases and the J segment 4 bases; nucleotides outside the gene matches: 12. As DNA, the CDR3 is TGTGCCAGCAGTACGGGGGGGGAGGGTGGTATAGAGACCCAGTACTTC. This gives the protein CASSTGGEGGIETQYF.

V is TRBV7-9 and J is TRBJ2-3, with D hard to call. Trimming removed 10 bases at V and 1 base at J, with 18 bases between. CDR3 length: 15 residues. Per germline, CDR1 SEHNR and CDR2 FQNEAQ (reference sequence). This CDR3 reads CAKTDLGLGTDTQYF. CDR3 in DNA: TGTGCCAAGACGGATTTGGGTTTGGGCACAGATACGCAGTATTTT.

This clonotype has ten or more counts. The CDR3 protein is CASRTSGRSTDTQYF. The CDR3 nucleotides read TGTGCCAGCAGAACTAGCGGGAGAAGCACAGATACGCAGTATTTT. V gene TRBV28 combines with J gene TRBJ2-3, with 11 positions matching TRBD2. Looked up from germline, CDR1 is MDHEN and CDR2 is SYDVKM. CDR3 length: 15 residues. V lost 6 bases and J lost 0; bases outside the gene matches: 2. Variable domain in full (rest from reference TRBV28 and TRBJ2-3): DVKVTQSSRYLVKRTGEKVFLECVQDMDHENMFWYRQDPGLGLRLIYFSYDVKMKEKGDIPEGYSVSREKKERFSLILESASTNQTSMYLCASRTSGRSTDTQYFGPGTRLTVL.

This clonotype was counted ten times or more. This chain uses TRBV29-1 with TRBJ1-2, with TRBD1 as a possible D gene (6 bases). This CDR3 region has 12 residues. Germline V lookup: CDR1 SQVTM, CDR2 ANQGSEA. Trimming shortened V by 4 bases and J by 7 bases, and 13 bases separated the two germline ends. The CDR3 reads CSVGGGTFGYTF. CDR3 nucleotides: TGCAGCGTTGGAGGCGGGACATTTGGCTACACCTTC.

This clonotype was detected a few times. V is TRBV9 and J is TRBJ1-2, with TRBD1 matching 9 bases. CDR3 size: 15 residues. Germline V gene sequence: CDR1 SGDLS, CDR2 YYNGEE. V was clipped by 2 bases and J by 6 bases; unmatched bases: 8. The CDR3 nucleotides are TGTGCCAGCAGCGTCGTGCCCGGGACAGGGAATGGCTACACCTTC. It specifies CASSVVPGTGNGYTF.

This clonotype has a handful of counts. A much larger clonotype is one base distant, so this may be a read error. V usage is TRBV6-4 and J usage is TRBJ2-5; 9 bases are shared with TRBD1. With V trimmed by 6 bases and J by 9 bases, 14 bases remained unmatched. The CDR3 has 15 amino acids. Germline loops: CDR1 MRHNA, CDR2 SNTAGT. CDR3 in amino acids: CASSENGQGTEAQYF. In DNA form, the CDR3 reads TGTGCCAGCAGCGAAAACGGACAGGGGACGGAGGCCCAGTACTTC.

Notes on this clonotype: A much bigger clone sits one base away, suggesting this may be a read error. The genes are TRBV19 and TRBJ2-7; possibly TRBD2 for D (6 bases). The CDR3 has 14 residues. CDR1 LNHDA and CDR2 SQIVND come from the germline V gene (reference sequence). Trimming stripped 4 bases from V and 3 bases from J, with 13 bases between. This CDR3 reads CASSRWGGNYEQYF. CDR3 bases: TGTGCCAGTAGTAGGTGGGGAGGAAACTACGAGCAGTACTTC.

This rearrangement joins TRBV15 to TRBJ1-3, with D uncertain. The V end was cut by 9 bases, the J end by 0 bases, with 18 bases between. This CDR3 has 16 residues. Germline CDR1 LNHNV, CDR2 YYDKDF (reference sequence). The CDR3 is CATSLTLESSGNTIYF. In DNA form, the CDR3 reads TGTGCCACTTCCTTGACCCTAGAGAGCTCTGGAAACACCATATATTTT.

This clonotype was recorded many times. The rearrangement links TRBV20-1 to TRBJ2-7; no clear D. This CDR3 comprises 13 residues. Germline V gene lookup returns CDR1 DFQATT and CDR2 SNEGSKA (reference sequence). The ends were cut back, 7 bases at V and 0 bases at J, with 13 bases in the middle. As DNA, the CDR3 is TGCAGTGTATGGCTGACTGGCTCCTACGAGCAGTACTTC. Protein: CSVWLTGSYEQYF.

This clonotype was found a few times. This rearrangement joins TRBV9 to TRBJ1-6; tentative D call: TRBD1 (5 bases). Germline V CDR1 and CDR2: SGDLS, YYNGEE. The CDR3 runs to 16 residues. V lost 3 bases to trimming and J lost 6 bases, with 16 bases between them. CDR3 in amino acids: CASSGGGLLGNSPLHF. As DNA, the CDR3 is TGTGCCAGCAGCGGTGGGGGGTTGCTGGGTAATTCACCCCTCCACTTT.

This clonotype was seen ten or more times. The chain carries TRBV27 and TRBJ1-1; no clear D gene. The CDR3 consists of 14 residues. Germline V lookup: CDR1 MNHEY, CDR2 SMNVEV (reference sequence). With 4 bases removed from V and 5 bases from J, the gap between germline ends came to 14 bases. The CDR3 DNA reads TGTGCCAGCAGTTACCGACCGGGCAGGACTGAAGCTTTCTTT. Translation gives CASSYRPGRTEAFF.